This T cell receptor (beta chain) was sequenced during a study of T cells in Graves' hyperthyroidism and ophthalmopathy. Study-level background: Specimen type is peripheral blood, collected at initial diagnosis prior to any treatment.

Hyperthyroidism, newly diagnosed and lasting under 2 months, affected patients aged 18 to 65. Template material for amplifying TCR beta CDR3 regions consisted of RNA transcripts. The study used the HTBI primer set for a first-round RT-PCR of the TCR CDR3. TCRdb reprocessed the multiplex PCR reads with MiXCR, giving one entry per CDR3 protein. This table holds some 300,000 distinct CDR3 sequences, 16% found once. Sequencing was done on a sample of blood. The clonotype comes from a young man with Graves' hyperthyroidism.

CDR3 protein: CSARDRGQFSEAFF. The DNA of the CDR3 is TGCAGTGCGAGGGACAGGGGGCAATTCTCTGAAGCTTTCTTT. V is TRBV20-1 and J is TRBJ1-1, with 12 bases that match TRBD1. The germline V gene encodes CDR1 DFQATT and CDR2 SNEGSKA (reference sequence). The CDR3 length is 14 residues. V was clipped by 6 bases and J by 6 bases; unmatched bases: 8.